This TCR beta chain was recorded in a study of CD8 T cells in ankylosing spondylitis. In this sample, this clonotype turned up once. Antigen: not known. Findings and caveats of the study: Ankylosing spondylitis blood seemed to carry a telltale TCR beta motif made of under ten highly homologous variants.

This CDR3 is built from 16 residues. Trimming stripped 4 bases from V and 0 bases from J, with 14 bases between. The germline V gene encodes CDR1 SNHLY and CDR2 FYNNEI. MiXCR, applied by TCRdb to the 5' RACE reads, yields one record per CDR3 protein. This table has approximately 440,000 distinct CDR3 sequences, 17% appearing once. The sequence derives from a male donor with ankylosing spondylitis. The chain combines TRBV2 with TRBJ2-3, with D maybe TRBD1 (6 bases). Source material: blood, either unsorted or a sorted T cell fraction (not recorded which). For the CDR3, the DNA is TGTGCCAGCAGTGCAAGTGGGGGCGGGAGCACAGATACGCAGTATTTT. It yields the protein CASSASGGGSTDTQYF. Full variable domain (rest looked up from reference TRBV2 and TRBJ2-3): EPEVTQTPSHQVTQMGQEVILRCVPISNHLYFYWYRQILGQKVEFLVSFYNNEISEKSEIFDDQFSVERPDGSNFTLKIRSTKLEDSAMYFCASSASGGGSTDTQYFGPGTRLTVL.